Described below is a single TCR beta chain sequence and its context. The antigen is not known. Sequencing targeted expressed TCRB transcripts, as all isolated RNA had been reverse transcribed. Average reads for naive, central memory and regulatory T cell samples were about 3.6 million. Repertoires were generated with immunoSEQ multiplex PCR, while TCRdb's copy carries only in-frame clones and drops some. The repertoire holds some 700,000 clones, with roughly 13% as singletons. V was pared by 2 bases and J by 1 base, with 2 bases of the junction left unmatched. CDR1 SGHNT and CDR2 YYREEE come from the germline V gene (reference sequence). The CDR3 covers 14 residues. This entry comes from a study of beta chain features in type 1 diabetes. Overall study: Taken together, all samples contributed around 100,000,000 examined sorted cells.

Findings of the study overall: Across all four CD4+ subsets, people with type 1 diabetes showed modestly shorter TCRB CDR3s.

This sequence joins TRBV5-4 and TRBJ2-5; 7 positions match TRBD2. The source is a man younger than 35 with type 1 diabetes. What was sequenced was naive CD4+ T cells from blood. CDR3: CASSFGGSQETQYF. CDR3 DNA: TGTGCCAGCAGCTTCGGGGGGTCCCAAGAGACCCAGTACTTC.